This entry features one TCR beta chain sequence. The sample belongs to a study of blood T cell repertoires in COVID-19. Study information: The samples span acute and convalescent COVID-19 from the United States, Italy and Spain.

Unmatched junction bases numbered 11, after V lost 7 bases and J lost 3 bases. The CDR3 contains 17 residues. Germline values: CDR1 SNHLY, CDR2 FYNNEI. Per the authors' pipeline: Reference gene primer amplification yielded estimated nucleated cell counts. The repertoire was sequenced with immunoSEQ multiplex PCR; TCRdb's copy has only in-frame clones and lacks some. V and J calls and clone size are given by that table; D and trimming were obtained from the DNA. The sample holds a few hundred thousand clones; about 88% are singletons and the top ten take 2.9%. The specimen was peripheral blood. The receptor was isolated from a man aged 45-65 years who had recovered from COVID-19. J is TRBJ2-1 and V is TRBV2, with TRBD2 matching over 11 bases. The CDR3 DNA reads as TGTGCCAGCAAGCACCTAGCGGGAGGTTCCTACTACAATGAGCAGTTCTTC. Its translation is CASKHLAGGSYYNEQFF.